The 19 T cell receptor beta chains below were found in one sample sequenced in a study of blood T cell repertoires in COVID-19. Profiling relied on immunoSEQ multiplex PCR, and the TCRdb table lists in-frame clones only, not all of them. The repertoire consists of tens of thousands of clones, with 80% to 90% occurring once and the leading ten covering 39%. Sequencing was performed on peripheral blood. The origin of the receptors is a man aged 80 or over with active or convalescent COVID-19.

V gene TRBV28 combines with J gene TRBJ2-7; 11 nucleotides agree with TRBD1. The J segment lost 1 base and the V segment lost 5 bases, leaving 7 bases of the junction unmatched. This CDR3 has 16 amino acids. Germline V gives CDR1 MDHEN, CDR2 SYDVKM. The CDR3 bases are TGTGCCAGCAGTATTGGTGGACAGGGGGCATCCTACGAGCAGTACTTC. Translated, it gives CASSIGGQGASYEQYF.

The chain joins TRBV6-6 to TRBJ1-1, with 9 bases that match TRBD1. CDR1 is MNHNY, CDR2 SVGAGI, per germline (reference sequence). The CDR3 has 14 residues. J was trimmed by 1 base and V by 6 bases; bases with no gene match: 3. The CDR3 DNA reads TGTGCCAGCAGGAAGACAGGGGGGAACACTGAAGCTTTCTTT. It encodes CASRKTGGNTEAFF.

This CDR3 is CAISEMGHLNLGVNTEAFF. CDR3 coding DNA: TGTGCCATCAGTGAAATGGGACACCTCAACCTGGGGGTGAACACTGAAGCTTTCTTT. The rearrangement links TRBV10-3 to TRBJ1-1, with D possibly being TRBD1 (6 bases). The CDR3 totals 19 residues. Between the trimmed V and J ends, which lost 3 bases and 0 bases, there was a span of 23 bases. CDR1 and CDR2 from the germline V gene are ENHRY and SYGVKD.

This clone has a single count. V gene TRBV7-2 combines with J gene TRBJ2-5; a possible D gene is TRBD2 (6 bases). CDR3 length: 14 residues. The germline V gene has CDR1 SGHTA and CDR2 FQGNSA. Trimming took off 5 bases at V and 0 bases at J, with 10 bases between the two ends. The CDR3 sequence is CASSARTNQETQYF. The CDR3 DNA reads TGTGCCAGCAGCGCCCGGACTAACCAAGAGACCCAGTACTTC.

V gene TRBV27 combines with J gene TRBJ2-7, with 9 positions matching TRBD1. The germline gives CDR1 MNHEY, CDR2 SMNVEV (reference sequence). The V segment lost 4 bases and the J segment 4 bases; nucleotides outside the gene matches: 8. CDR3 size: 15 residues. As DNA, the CDR3 is TGTGCCAGCAGTTCTCCGAGGACAGGGGATTACGAGCAGTACTTC. It translates to CASSSPRTGDYEQYF.

The CDR3 nucleotides are TGTGCCAGCAGCTTAGCACTAGCGGGAGGGTACGAGCAGTACTTC. Translating gives CASSLALAGGYEQYF. The J gene is TRBJ2-7, the V gene TRBV7-2, with 13 bases aligning to TRBD2. CDR1 and CDR2 (germline): SGHTA, FQGNSA. This CDR3 is 15 amino acids long. V shed 0 bases and J 4 bases; nucleotides not matched to a gene: 0.

This clone was found once. The rearrangement joins TRBV6-6 to TRBJ2-7; 9 positions match TRBD1. The CDR3 extends over 14 amino acids. Trimming at V came to 7 bases and at J to 0 bases, leaving 4 bases not matched to a gene. Germline V gene data show CDR1 as MNHNY and CDR2 as SVGAGI (reference sequence). The CDR3 here is CASNDRGFSYEQYF. Here the CDR3 DNA reads TGTGCCAGCAACGACAGGGGGTTCTCCTACGAGCAGTACTTC.

The rearrangement uses TRBV7-2 and TRBJ2-3, with 11 bases identical to TRBD2. Unmatched junction bases numbered 3, after V lost 1 base and J lost 6 bases. CDR1 and CDR2 (germline): SGHTA, FQGNSA. This CDR3 comprises 15 residues. CDR3 amino acids: CASSLGGLAADTQYF. The CDR3 DNA follows: TGTGCCAGCAGCTTAGGGGGACTAGCGGCGGATACGCAGTATTTT.

J is TRBJ2-3 and V is TRBV2; 9 bases are shared with TRBD2. The CDR3 contains 16 residues. The V gene end was trimmed by 8 bases and the J gene end by 3 bases; junction bases not matched to a gene: 12. CDR1 and CDR2 (germline): SNHLY, FYNNEI. CDR3 amino acids: CASSGDALAGTDTQYF. CDR3 nucleotides: TGTGCCAGCTCAGGGGATGCGCTAGCGGGGACAGATACGCAGTATTTT.

CDR3 region: CANYGTENEKLFF. In DNA form, the CDR3 reads TGTGCCAACTACGGGACAGAAAATGAAAAACTGTTTTTT. The V call is TRBV19, the J call TRBJ1-4, with 7 bases matching TRBD1. With V trimmed by 10 bases and J by 5 bases, 7 bases remained unmatched. The CDR3 has 13 amino acids. In germline, CDR1 is LNHDA, CDR2 SQIVND (reference sequence).

The chain employs TRBV7-2 and TRBJ2-7; D may be TRBD2 (5 bases). The germline V gene encodes CDR1 SGHTA and CDR2 FQGNSA. The CDR3 contains 15 residues. The V end lost 4 bases, the J end lost 3 bases, and 16 bases lay between the germline ends. The chain's CDR3 is CASSSSASRFYEQYF. The CDR3, as DNA: TGTGCCAGCAGCTCGTCGGCTAGCCGGTTCTACGAGCAGTACTTC.

This clone was recorded many times. This chain links TRBV6-2 or TRBV6-3 with TRBJ1-1; TRBD1 might be the D (5 bases). The CDR3 loop spans 13 amino acids. V was trimmed by 0 bases and J by 8 bases, leaving 10 bases between them. CDR1 is MNHEY, CDR2 SVGEGT, per germline. This CDR3 reads CASSYSTRGEAFF. The DNA of the CDR3 is TGTGCCAGCAGTTACTCGACGCGGGGCGAAGCTTTCTTT.

V usage is TRBV27 and J usage is TRBJ2-2; 13 nucleotides match TRBD2. J gave up 4 bases and V 4 bases, and 6 bases lay outside the gene matches. CDR1 is MNHEY, CDR2 SMNVEV, per germline (reference sequence). CDR3 length equals 17 residues. This CDR3 reads CASSSETSGRLTGELFF. CDR3 bases: TGTGCCAGCAGTTCCGAGACTAGCGGGAGGCTCACCGGGGAGCTGTTTTTT.

In its sample, this clone was seen once. The J gene is TRBJ1-2, the V gene TRBV9; 8 nucleotides agree with TRBD1. The germline V gene encodes CDR1 SGDLS and CDR2 YYNGEE. J was trimmed by 2 bases and V by 3 bases; bases with no gene match: 3. This CDR3 has 14 residues. The CDR3 here is CASSEGTGNYGYTF. The CDR3 region has the DNA TGTGCCAGCAGCGAAGGGACAGGCAACTATGGCTACACCTTC.

The rearrangement links TRBV2 to TRBJ2-7; D is possibly TRBD2 (5 bases). This CDR3 has 12 amino acids. Per germline, CDR1 SNHLY and CDR2 FYNNEI. V was trimmed by 7 bases and J by 2 bases, leaving 9 bases between them. The CDR3 bases are TGTGCCAGCAAGGACGGGACCTACGAGCAGTACTTC. This codes for CASKDGTYEQYF.

The chain is built from TRBV15 and TRBJ2-2; D is possibly TRBD2 (6 bases). The V gene's germline CDR1 is LNHNV and CDR2 YYDKDF (reference sequence). V lost 5 bases to trimming and J lost 5 bases, with 21 bases between them. This CDR3 comprises 17 residues. The CDR3 DNA reads TGTGCCACCAGCGACCAAGCGGGCCGGGACTGGACCGGGGAGCTGTTTTTT. It specifies CATSDQAGRDWTGELFF.

The chain uses TRBV5-6 and TRBJ1-2; tentative D call: TRBD1 (6 bases). Trimming shortened V by 3 bases and J by 6 bases, and 12 bases separated the two germline ends. Germline CDR1 is SGHDT and CDR2 is YYEEEE. The CDR3 sequence is 13 residues long. The CDR3 bases are TGTGCCAGCAGCTCACAGGGCTTTGATGGCTACACCTTC. Protein: CASSSQGFDGYTF.

The chain links TRBV7-9 to TRBJ1-4; D ambiguous. This CDR3 has 17 residues. Germline-derived CDR1 and CDR2 are SEHNR and FQNEAQ (reference sequence). Trimming shortened V by 1 base and J by 0 bases, and 12 bases separated the two germline ends. DNA of the CDR3: TGTGCCAGCAGCTTAGAGTGGCGGCTTGCAACTAATGAAAAACTGTTTTTT. This gives the protein CASSLEWRLATNEKLFF.

This chain joins TRBV23-1 and TRBJ1-1; the D is unclear. TRBV23-1 is an ORF, with its function uncertain. CDR3 length: 10 residues. The V end was cut by 11 bases, the J end by 5 bases, with 9 bases between. The CDR3 DNA follows: TGCGCCGCCGGTAATACTGAAGCTTTCTTT. Residues: CAAGNTEAFF.